What follows describes a single T cell receptor beta chain. The antigen is unknown. The PCR made use of 60 Vbeta and 13 Jbeta primers. Assay used: immunoSEQ multiplex PCR; TCRdb lists only in-frame clones, some missing. Found here are over 100,000 clones, about 79% of them singletons; the top ten hold about 3%. These data originate in a study of cytomegalovirus exposure and HLA in healthy donors. Per germline, CDR1 WSHSY and CDR2 SAAADI. Deletions cut 7 bases from V and 6 bases from J, with 19 bases between. The CDR3 sequence is 15 residues long. Study-level points and caveats: Published work reported that the classifier diagnosed cytomegalovirus status with high specificity and sensitivity. Indistinguishable V segments, including TRBV6-2 and TRBV6-3, were excluded.

The genes are TRBV10-2 and TRBJ1-5, with a weak D call TRBD1 (6 bases). The receptor's source is a woman aged 18-29 years in good health and CMV-seropositive. Sequencing was done on a sample of PBMCs. Written as DNA, the CDR3 is TGCGCCAGCAAGGGGGGGTACGGGGAGAGTCAGCCCCAGCATTTT. It yields the protein CASKGGYGESQPQHF.